Included here is one TCR beta chain sequence, with context. Scientists amplified the TCR beta CDR3 regions from RNA transcripts. First-round RT-PCR relied on HTBI primers, and a second-round multiplex PCR came next. MiXCR, applied by TCRdb to the multiplex PCR reads, yields one record per CDR3 protein. Of approximately 1.2 million distinct CDR3 sequences listed, about 38% are singletons. The record originates from a study of Graves' ophthalmopathy and Graves' hyperthyroidism. The length of the CDR3 is 13 residues. Germline lookup yields CDR1 SGHTA and CDR2 FQGNSA. V lost 8 bases and J 6 bases, leaving 11 bases between the germline ends.

This sequence originates from an adult man with Graves' hyperthyroidism. V usage is TRBV7-2 and J usage is TRBJ1-6; the D is unclear. Specimen: peripheral blood or thyroid tissue (not recorded which). As DNA, the CDR3 is TGTGCCAGCCGCCAAGGGATTAATTCACCCCTCCACTTT. Its protein is CASRQGINSPLHF.